One and the same sample provided the 6 T cell receptor beta chains below, sequenced in a study of OX40 agonist ivuxolimab in advanced cancers. Sequencing was performed with immunoSEQ multiplex PCR; in TCRdb, only in-frame clones are kept and a portion is missing. In the table there are fewer than 85,000 clones, under 85% of which are singletons. This specimen was CD4+ or CD8+ T cells sorted from blood, taken in a trial of the OX40 agonist ivuxolimab. The receptors were gathered from an adult with an advanced solid tumor such as melanoma, head and neck, liver or kidney cancer.

The CDR3 loop reads CASTRAGQLSNQPQHF. DNA for the CDR3: TGTGCCAGCACCCGAGCGGGACAGCTTAGCAATCAGCCCCAGCATTTT. The chain links TRBV28 to TRBJ1-5; 7 bases agree with TRBD1. Germline CDR1 and CDR2: MDHEN and SYDVKM. CDR3 size: 16 residues. The V gene end was trimmed by 7 bases and the J gene end by 0 bases; junction bases not matched to a gene: 9.

The chain recombines TRBV5-6 with TRBJ2-7, with D tentatively TRBD1 (6 bases). Germline V gene lookup returns CDR1 SGHDT and CDR2 YYEEEE. The CDR3 has 13 residues. Between the trimmed V and J ends, which lost 4 bases and 4 bases, there was a span of 12 bases. CDR3 protein: CASSRTTGYEQYF. The CDR3 bases are TGTGCCAGCAGCCGAACGACAGGTTACGAGCAGTACTTC.

This clone was found a few times. The genes are TRBV9 and TRBJ2-5; 7 bases are a match to TRBD2. Germline CDR1 is SGDLS and CDR2 is YYNGEE. Germline trimming cut 4 bases from V and 2 bases from J; bases unmatched to any gene: 2. This CDR3 comprises 13 residues. CDR3 loop: CASSRGLQETQYF. Written as DNA, the CDR3 is TGTGCCAGCAGCCGGGGACTACAAGAGACCCAGTACTTC.

The chain recombines TRBV28 with TRBJ2-3; 9 positions agree with TRBD1. V gave up 6 bases and J gave up 5 bases; unmatched junction bases: 3. This CDR3 comprises 13 residues. The germline CDR1 and CDR2 sequences are MDHEN and SYDVKM. The CDR3 region has the DNA TGTGCCAGCAGGACAGGGGGTGGAGATACGCAGTATTTT. It codes for CASRTGGGDTQYF.

This clone has a handful of counts. This rearrangement joins TRBV7-2 to TRBJ1-2; D is possibly TRBD1 (6 bases). The CDR3 is made up of 13 amino acids. Looked up from germline, CDR1 is SGHTA and CDR2 is FQGNSA. Deletions cut 4 bases from V and 5 bases from J, with 11 bases between. Here the CDR3 reads CASSSKGGYGYTF. The CDR3 DNA sequence: TGTGCCAGCAGCTCGAAAGGGGGATATGGCTACACCTTC.

The chain carries TRBV6-5 and TRBJ2-7, with D unclear. The CDR3 extends over 15 amino acids. The germline gives CDR1 MNHEY, CDR2 SVGAGI. The ends were cut back, 0 bases at V and 6 bases at J, with 15 bases in the middle. CDR3 sequence: CASSYSTSKGGEQYF. CDR3 coding DNA: TGTGCCAGCAGTTACTCGACGTCGAAGGGCGGCGAGCAGTACTTC.